This T cell receptor beta chain was retrieved from a study of blood T cell repertoires in COVID-19. Overall study context: T cells, B-cell-depleted T cells, or PBMCs supplied cDNA or gDNA.

Trimming removed 5 bases from V and 3 bases from J, with 11 bases in between. This CDR3 spans 13 amino acids. Per the germline V gene, CDR1 is MRHNA and CDR2 is SNTAGT. Repertoires were generated with immunoSEQ multiplex PCR, while TCRdb's copy carries only in-frame clones and drops some. The sample carries around 190,000 clones, 88% recorded once. This clonotype was sampled from a human donor in a cohort sampled during active COVID-19. The chain recombines TRBV6-4 with TRBJ2-7; D perhaps matches TRBD2 (5 bases). The sequenced sample was peripheral blood. CDR3 loop: CASSLGEGYEQYF. For the CDR3, the DNA is TGTGCCAGCAGTCTGGGAGAGGGCTACGAGCAGTACTTC.